Following are 25 T cell receptor beta chains from one sample sequenced in a study of T cells in tuberculosis. Method: immunoSEQ multiplex PCR; TCRdb's copy keeps in-frame clones and lacks some. Of fewer than 40,000 clones in the sample, 95% to 97% were seen once. Sequencing was performed on PBMCs. All receptors come from a donor aged 10-29 years with latent tuberculosis or without tuberculosis infection.

The chain joins TRBV5-8 to TRBJ1-2; D unresolved. Germline V gives CDR1 SGHTS, CDR2 YDEGEE. Deletions cut 2 bases from V and 4 bases from J, with 9 bases between. The CDR3 is 13 residues long. The CDR3 loop is CASSLAQSYGYTF. In nucleotides, the CDR3 is TGTGCCAGCAGCTTAGCGCAGTCCTATGGCTACACCTTC.

The chain uses TRBV7-9 and TRBJ2-7; TRBD1 matches 9 bases. In germline, CDR1 is SEHNR, CDR2 FQNEAQ (reference sequence). The CDR3 is 13 residues long. Losses at the gene ends were 7 bases for V and 3 bases for J; bases not matched to a gene: 4. CDR3: CASTMTGGYEQYF. CDR3 nucleotide sequence: TGTGCCAGCACCATGACAGGGGGCTACGAGCAGTACTTC.

CDR3 nucleotides: TGTGCCAGCAGGGAGGAACAGGGGGCTCTCACTGAGCAGTTCTTC. Translated, it gives CASREEQGALTEQFF. V gene TRBV2 combines with J gene TRBJ2-1, with 9 bases lining up with TRBD1. Germline lookup yields CDR1 SNHLY and CDR2 FYNNEI. The CDR3 loop spans 15 amino acids. Germline trimming cut 6 bases from V and 9 bases from J; bases unmatched to any gene: 12.

The chain employs TRBV27 and TRBJ1-6; D possibly corresponds to TRBD1 (5 bases). With 5 bases removed from V and 5 bases from J, the gap between germline ends came to 10 bases. In germline, CDR1 is MNHEY, CDR2 SMNVEV (reference sequence). CDR3 length equals 14 residues. CDR3 protein: CASSLGQDNSPLHF. The CDR3 region has the DNA TGTGCCAGCAGTCTCGGACAAGATAATTCACCCCTCCACTTT.

The chain uses TRBV5-1 and TRBJ2-1; the D gene is possibly TRBD1 (6 bases). V lost 0 bases, J lost 2 bases, and 6 bases lay in between. CDR1 SGHRS and CDR2 YFSETQ come from the germline V gene. The CDR3 sequence is 14 residues long. This CDR3 is CASSLGTAYNEQFF. In DNA form, the CDR3 reads TGCGCCAGCAGCTTGGGGACAGCCTACAATGAGCAGTTCTTC.

The genes are TRBV5-1 and TRBJ1-3, with TRBD1 matching over 10 bases. The germline V gene encodes CDR1 SGHRS and CDR2 YFSETQ. This CDR3 comprises 15 residues. V lost 3 bases and J lost 2; bases outside the gene matches: 2. CDR3: CASSSGTGAGNTIYF. CDR3 coding DNA: TGCGCCAGCAGCTCAGGGACAGGGGCTGGAAACACCATATATTTT.

The rearrangement joins TRBV5-1 to TRBJ1-2, with a possible D match to TRBD1 (5 bases). The CDR3 contains 13 residues. V was pared by 1 base and J by 4 bases, with 8 bases between. From germline, CDR1 is SGHRS and CDR2 YFSETQ. This CDR3 reads CASSLTGIYGYTF. The DNA for the CDR3 is TGCGCCAGCAGCTTGACAGGCATCTATGGCTACACCTTC.

This chain uses TRBV6-6 with TRBJ2-3; TRBD1 matches 9 bases. CDR1 and CDR2 from the germline V gene are MNHNY and SVGAGI (reference sequence). The CDR3 runs to 16 residues. Losses at the gene ends were 4 bases for V and 4 bases for J; bases not matched to a gene: 9. The CDR3 coding sequence is TGTGCCAGCAGTTTATGGAACAGGGGGCTTTCAGATACGCAGTATTTT. Protein sequence: CASSLWNRGLSDTQYF.

The chain links TRBV5-5 to TRBJ2-7, with a weak D call TRBD2 (6 bases). V lost 2 bases to trimming and J lost 7 bases, with 16 bases between them. The CDR3 consists of 14 residues. Germline V gives CDR1 SGHKS, CDR2 YYEKEE (reference sequence). CDR3: CASSFHLVGGEQYF. The CDR3 DNA reads TGTGCCAGCAGCTTCCATCTTGTTGGAGGGGAGCAGTACTTC.

This clone was recorded once. The V call is TRBV6-5, the J call TRBJ2-1; possible D gene TRBD1, 5 bases. The CDR3 is 15 residues long. Germline assignment: CDR1 MNHEY and CDR2 SVGAGI. Deletions cut 0 bases from V and 7 bases from J, with 13 bases between. The CDR3 spells CASSYSAGIRNEQFF. The CDR3 nucleotides read TGTGCCAGCAGTTACTCCGCAGGGATTCGGAATGAGCAGTTCTTC.

The chain recombines TRBV7-2 with TRBJ1-1; TRBD1 matches 8 bases. Germline V gene sequence: CDR1 SGHTA, CDR2 FQGNSA. The ends lost 4 bases at V and 4 bases at J; junction bases unmatched: 8. This CDR3 has 15 amino acids. In nucleotides, the CDR3 is TGTGCCAGCAGCTGGCGGACAGGGATCGTCACTGAAGCTTTCTTT. Residues: CASSWRTGIVTEAFF. Full variable domain (rest looked up from reference TRBV7-2 and TRBJ1-1): GAGVSQSPSNKVTEKGKDVELRCDPISGHTALYWYRQSLGQGLEFLIYFQGNSAPDKSGLPSDRFSAERTGGSVSTLTIQRTQQEDSAVYLCASSWRTGIVTEAFFGQGTRLTVV.

The chain joins TRBV19 to TRBJ1-2; maybe TRBD1 (5 bases). Trimming took 6 bases from V and 7 from J, leaving 15 bases between them. The CDR3 is 13 amino acids. Germline CDR1 and CDR2: LNHDA and SQIVND (reference sequence). For the CDR3, the DNA is TGTGCCAGTAGCGACGACAGAATGGGTGGCTACACCTTC. This translates into CASSDDRMGGYTF.

This clone was detected only a few times. The chain employs TRBV9 and TRBJ2-3, with D uncertain. Germline lookup yields CDR1 SGDLS and CDR2 YYNGEE. The CDR3 spans 13 residues. V was clipped by 4 bases and J by 2 bases, with 8 bases between them. CDR3 sequence reads: CASSPPNTDTQYF. CDR3 coding DNA: TGTGCCAGCAGCCCCCCCAACACAGATACGCAGTATTTT. The variable domain in full, with the rest retrieved from reference TRBV9 and TRBJ2-3, is DSGVTQTPKHLITATGQRVTLRCSPRSGDLSVYWYQQSLDQGLQFLIQYYNGEERAKGNILERFSAQQFPDLHSELNLSSLELGDSALYFCASSPPNTDTQYFGPGTRLTVL.

J is TRBJ2-3 and V is TRBV15; 9 nucleotides match TRBD2. With 3 bases clipped from V and 8 bases from J, the junction kept 9 bases outside the gene matches. CDR1 LNHNV and CDR2 YYDKDF come from the germline V gene (reference sequence). The CDR3 contains 15 residues. The CDR3 nucleotides are TGTGCCACCAGCAGCTCGGGACTAGCCGGTGGTACGCAGTATTTT. Its translation is CATSSSGLAGGTQYF.

V and J are TRBV2 and TRBJ1-1; no clear D. Trimming pared 7 bases from V and 1 base from J, leaving 10 bases between. Germline V lookup: CDR1 SNHLY, CDR2 FYNNEI. The CDR3 totals 13 residues. The CDR3 here is CASKPDTNTEAFF. For the CDR3, the DNA is TGTGCCAGCAAGCCAGACACGAACACTGAAGCTTTCTTT.

The V call is TRBV7-9, the J call TRBJ2-1; D possibly corresponds to TRBD2 (5 bases). Trimming stripped 0 bases from V and 0 bases from J, with 12 bases between. This CDR3 comprises 17 residues. Germline CDR1 SEHNR, CDR2 FQNEAQ (reference sequence). The CDR3 coding sequence is TGTGCCAGCAGCTTAGCGCTCCGGACTCTCTCCTACAATGAGCAGTTCTTC. It specifies CASSLALRTLSYNEQFF.

This chain links TRBV25-1 with TRBJ1-1, with D possibly TRBD1 on 5 matching bases. Germline values: CDR1 MGHDK, CDR2 SYGVNS. Trimming left V 1 base short and J 0 bases short, with 9 bases between. The CDR3 sequence is 15 residues long. CDR3 in DNA: TGTGCCAGCAGTGAATTTGGGGGGATGAACACTGAAGCTTTCTTT. Its translation: CASSEFGGMNTEAFF. The complete variable domain, with remaining parts taken from reference TRBV25-1 and TRBJ1-1, reads EADIYQTPRYLVIGTGKKITLECSQTMGHDKMYWYQQDPGMELHLIHYSYGVNSTEKGDLSSESTVSRIRTEHFPLTLESARPSHTSQYLCASSEFGGMNTEAFFGQGTRLTVV.

The J gene is TRBJ1-2, the V gene TRBV7-9; D is possibly TRBD1 (6 bases). V was clipped by 1 base and J by 7 bases, with 16 bases between them. The CDR3 is 15 amino acids. From germline, CDR1 is SEHNR and CDR2 FQNEAQ (reference sequence). DNA for the CDR3: TGTGCCAGCAGCTTAGGCATCCAGGGGACGCGTGGCTACACCTTC. This sequence encodes CASSLGIQGTRGYTF.

The J gene is TRBJ1-2, the V gene TRBV30; D is uncertain. The germline V gene has CDR1 GTSNPN and CDR2 SVGIG (reference sequence). V lost 6 bases to trimming and J lost 5 bases, with 16 bases between them. The CDR3 sequence is 13 residues long. CDR3 residues: CACEAAGKYGYTF. In DNA form, the CDR3 reads TGTGCCTGCGAGGCAGCGGGTAAATATGGCTACACCTTC. The complete variable domain, with remaining parts taken from reference TRBV30 and TRBJ1-2, reads SQTIHQWPATLVQPVGSPLSLECTVEGTSNPNLYWYRQAAGRGLQLLFYSVGIGQISSEVPQNLSASRPQDRQFILSSKKLLLSDSGFYLCACEAAGKYGYTFGSGTRLTVV.

The V gene is TRBV28, the J gene TRBJ2-5; 7 bases line up with TRBD1. V gave up 3 bases and J gave up 2 bases; unmatched junction bases: 6. The CDR3 covers 15 residues. Germline V lookup: CDR1 MDHEN, CDR2 SYDVKM. CDR3 DNA: TGTGCCAGCAGTTTCCCGGGACAGCTACAAGAGACCCAGTACTTC. Translating it yields CASSFPGQLQETQYF.

The rearrangement joins TRBV6-1 to TRBJ2-1, with D possibly being TRBD1 (5 bases). This CDR3 region has 16 residues. Trimming shortened V by 0 bases and J by 4 bases, and 13 bases separated the two germline ends. CDR1 and CDR2 (germline): MNHNS, SASEGT. The CDR3 DNA sequence: TGTGCCAGCAGTGAAGCGCTTACAAGGGGTTACAATGAGCAGTTCTTC. Its translation: CASSEALTRGYNEQFF.

This clone was seen a single time. CDR3 sequence reads: CASSWKGQGYYEQYF. In DNA form, the CDR3 reads TGTGCCAGCAGCTGGAAGGGACAGGGGTATTACGAGCAGTACTTC. The chain is built from TRBV13 and TRBJ2-7; TRBD1 matches at 10 bases. This CDR3 is 15 amino acids long. Germline loops: CDR1 PRHDT, CDR2 FYEKMQ (reference sequence). V dropped 4 bases and J dropped 4; count of bases not matched to a gene: 7.

The chain recombines TRBV5-1 with TRBJ2-5, with TRBD2 as a possible D gene (7 bases). CDR1 is SGHRS and CDR2 is YFSETQ in the germline V gene. The CDR3 length is 13 residues. Deletions cut 9 bases from V and 3 bases from J, with 15 bases between. In DNA form, the CDR3 reads TGCGCCACCGGGCGAGGGGGGGAAGAGACCCAGTACTTC. The encoded protein is CATGRGGEETQYF. The full variable domain, completed using reference TRBV5-1 and TRBJ2-5, is KAGVTQTPRYLIKTRGQQVTLSCSPISGHRSVSWYQQTPGQGLQFLFEYFSETQRNKGNFPGRFSGRQFSNSRSEMNVSTLELGDSALYLCATGRGGEETQYFGPGTRLLVL.

As DNA, the CDR3 is TGTGCCAGCACGGGTCGGGACTCTGGAAACACCATATATTTT. As protein: CASTGRDSGNTIYF. The chain couples TRBV7-8 to TRBJ1-3; D is unclear. The length of the CDR3 is 14 residues. The V and J ends lost 7 bases and 0 bases respectively, with 10 bases between them. Per the germline V gene, CDR1 is SGHVS and CDR2 is FQNEAQ.

The chain employs TRBV28 and TRBJ2-1, with D possibly being TRBD2 (5 bases). The V gene's germline CDR1 is MDHEN and CDR2 SYDVKM. This CDR3 is 13 amino acids long. Trimming cost V 5 bases and J 1 base, with 6 bases left between them. CDR3 sequence reads: CASSRTSYNEQFF. CDR3 DNA sequence: TGTGCCAGCAGTAGGACTTCCTACAATGAGCAGTTCTTC.